This TCR beta chain was sequenced in a study of T cell repertoires in cytomegalovirus infection (dated by TCRdb to the late 2010s). In terms of the full investigation: Recently identified HLA-C-restricted CMV epitopes, whose presentation resists viral immunomodulation, were targeted by peptide stimulations together with well-studied HLA-B-restricted epitopes. The HLA type of each donor mattered for the analysis, because public TCR beta signatures pointed to carriage of CMV infection along with the matching HLA type.

The sample was run on an Illumina HiSeq 1500. TCRdb redid the processing of the public reads, applying fastp at Q25 and MiXCR, and retained in-frame beta chains. Rows matching on CDR3 protein sequence are summarized as one entry with the most common DNA and genes. This sample has about 890,000 distinct CDR3 sequences in its table, and 25% to 40% of those were observed once. Of the sample, roughly 13% is held by the ten largest clones. Sample treatment or condition, as interpreted from the label and publication: in vitro stimulation with specific CMV peptide epitopes to enrich CMV-specific T cells. CDR1 is given as MNHNS and CDR2 as SASEGT, both from the germline V gene. The cysteine opens and the phenylalanine closes a CDR3 of 19 amino acids. The entry retains the CDR3 DNA only, 57 bases that are in frame from base 1. V loses 1 base at its end and J loses 2 bases; junction bases beyond the gene matches: 9.

Notes on this clonotype: Its antigen is currently not known. The sample holds no much larger clone one base away, and base qualities are not on file.

The investigation overall reported the following: The ex vivo response was dominated by HLA-C-restricted CMV-specific TCR beta clonotypes, which also provided the single most frequent clonotype in two of eight donors. In both this cohort and an independent roughly 400-donor cohort, the cumulative frequency of public TCR beta family members distinguished carriers of CMV infection plus the relevant HLA type.

This receptor was taken from a human donor in good health (CMV status not recorded). Some clones in this sample may be carry-over from other donors' samples. The V and J genes are TRBV6-1 and TRBJ2-1; 12 nucleotides in the junction match TRBD1. The sample here was cultured CD8+ T cells from PBMCs, taken from culture after CMV antigen stimulation. The CDR3 sequence is CASSEGGDRGRMTYNEQFF. The sequenced DNA is TGTGCCAGCAGTGAAGGCGGGGACAGGGGGCGAATGACCTACAATGAGCAGTTCTTC.